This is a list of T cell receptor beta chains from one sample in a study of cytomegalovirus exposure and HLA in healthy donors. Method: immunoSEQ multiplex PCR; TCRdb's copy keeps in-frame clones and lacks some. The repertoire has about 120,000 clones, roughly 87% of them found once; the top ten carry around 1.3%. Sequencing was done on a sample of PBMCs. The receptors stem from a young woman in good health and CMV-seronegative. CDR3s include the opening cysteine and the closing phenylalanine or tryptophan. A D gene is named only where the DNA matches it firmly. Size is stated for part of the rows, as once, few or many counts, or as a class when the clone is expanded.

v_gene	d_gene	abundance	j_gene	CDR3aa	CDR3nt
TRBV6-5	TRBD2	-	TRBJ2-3	CASSYSGGHTDTQYF	TGTGCCAGCAGTTACAGCGGGGGGCACACAGATACGCAGTATTTT
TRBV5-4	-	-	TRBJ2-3	CASSPYSGVSSDTQYF	TGTGCCAGCAGCCCATACTCGGGGGTATCTTCAGATACGCAGTATTTT
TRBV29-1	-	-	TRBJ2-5	CSVVPEAETQYF	TGCAGCGTTGTTCCCGAAGCAGAGACCCAGTACTTC
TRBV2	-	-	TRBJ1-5	CASSGSYRGNQPQHF	TGTGCCAGCAGCGGAAGTTACAGGGGCAATCAGCCCCAGCATTTT
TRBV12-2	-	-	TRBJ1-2	CASRLQPEGLRTLAKGYTF	TGTGCAAGTCGCCTCCAGCCGGAGGGGTTGAGGACTCTCGCGAAGGGCTACACCTTC
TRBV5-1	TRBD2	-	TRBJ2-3	CASSGDWEGSDTQYF	TGCGCCAGCAGCGGAGATTGGGAGGGTTCAGATACGCAGTATTTT
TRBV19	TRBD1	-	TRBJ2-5	CASRRTGIQETQYF	TGTGCCAGTAGGAGGACAGGAATACAAGAGACCCAGTACTTC
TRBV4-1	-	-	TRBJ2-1	CASSQGAGQTAPRYNEQFF	TGCGCCAGCAGCCAGGGGGCAGGGCAAACAGCCCCTCGATACAATGAGCAGTTCTTC
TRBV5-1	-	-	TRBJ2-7	CASSLAPGLGPYEQYF	TGCGCCAGCAGCCTGGCTCCCGGACTCGGTCCCTACGAGCAGTACTTC
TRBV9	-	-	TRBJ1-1	CASSVVGGNTEAFF	TGTGCCAGCAGCGTAGTGGGGGGAAACACTGAAGCTTTCTTT
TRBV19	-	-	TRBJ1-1	CASSIFRGAFF	TGTGCCAGTAGTATATTTAGGGGAGCTTTCTTT
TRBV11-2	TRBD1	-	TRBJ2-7	CASSFDRGLEQYF	TGTGCCAGCAGCTTTGACAGGGGGCTTGAGCAGTACTTC
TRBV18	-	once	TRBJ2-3	CASSPSADTQYF	TGTGCCAGCTCACCGTCGGCAGATACGCAGTATTTT
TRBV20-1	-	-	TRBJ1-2	CSGGEDYGYTF	TGCAGTGGGGGGGAGGACTATGGCTACACCTTC
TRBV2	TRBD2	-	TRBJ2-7	CASSARSGGADEQYF	TGTGCCAGCAGTGCTCGGAGCGGGGGGGCTGACGAGCAGTACTTC
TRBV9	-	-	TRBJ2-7	CASSVDTLGGEQYF	TGTGCCAGCAGCGTAGACACACTCGGGGGTGAGCAGTACTTC
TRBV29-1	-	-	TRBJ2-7	CSVDQGFEQYF	TGCAGCGTTGATCAGGGTTTCGAGCAGTACTTC
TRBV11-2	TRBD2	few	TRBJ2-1	CASSFGGVRYNEQFF	TGTGCCAGCAGCTTCGGGGGGGTAAGGTACAATGAGCAGTTCTTC
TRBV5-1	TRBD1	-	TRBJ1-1	CASSIQQGANTEAFF	TGCGCCAGCAGCATACAACAGGGGGCCAACACTGAAGCTTTCTTT
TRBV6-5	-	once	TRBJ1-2	CASSGGGYGYTF	TGTGCCAGCAGCGGGGGGGGCTATGGCTACACCTTC
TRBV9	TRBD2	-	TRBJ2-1	CASSPSGALYNEQFF	TGTGCCAGCAGCCCTAGCGGGGCATTATACAATGAGCAGTTCTTC
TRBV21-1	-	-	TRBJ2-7	CASSKARDWSSYEQYF	TGTGCCAGCAGCAAAGCCAGGGACTGGAGCTCCTACGAGCAGTACTTC
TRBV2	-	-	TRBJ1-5	CASREVSNQPQHF	TGTGCCAGCAGAGAGGTCAGTAATCAGCCCCAGCATTTT
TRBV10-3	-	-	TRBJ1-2	CAIRQGLGGYTF	TGTGCCATCAGACAGGGATTGGGTGGCTACACCTTC
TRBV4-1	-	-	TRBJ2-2	CASSQHPNHIKGDTGELFF	TGCGCCAGCAGCCAACATCCCAACCATATAAAGGGGGACACCGGGGAGCTGTTTTTT
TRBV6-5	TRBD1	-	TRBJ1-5	CASSGDRGLNQPQHF	TGTGCCAGCAGTGGGGACAGGGGCCTTAATCAGCCCCAGCATTTT
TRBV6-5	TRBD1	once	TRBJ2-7	CASSSLTGGGEQYF	TGTGCCAGCAGTTCATTGACAGGGGGTGGGGAGCAGTACTTC
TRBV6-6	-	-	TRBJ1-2	CASGRGDHGYTF	TGTGCCAGCGGGCGGGGGGACCATGGCTACACCTTC
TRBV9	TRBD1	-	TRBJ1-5	CASSGGTGFNQPQHF	TGTGCCAGCAGCGGCGGGACAGGGTTCAATCAGCCCCAGCATTTT
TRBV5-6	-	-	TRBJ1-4	CASSLRGGNRVEKLFF	TGTGCCAGCAGCCTGAGAGGAGGGAATAGGGTCGAAAAACTGTTTTTT